What follows are 20 T cell receptor beta chains derived from one specimen sequenced in a study of shared clonotypes between healthy human individuals. CD45RO negativity and positive selection for CCR7 defined naive CD8 cells, a population that excluded terminally differentiated effector memory CD45RA+ cells. Some clones are missing from TCRdb's copy, which holds only in-frame ones; the method was immunoSEQ multiplex PCR. Of 450,000 to 700,000 clones detected, roughly 96% appear once; the ten largest clones hold less than 0.13%. The sequenced sample consisted of naive CD8+ T cells sorted from blood. The origin of the receptors is a woman in her thirties in good health.

The genes are TRBV5-4 and TRBJ2-3; 8 bases agree with TRBD1. The germline gives CDR1 SGHNT, CDR2 YYREEE (reference sequence). After removal of 4 bases from V and 5 bases from J, the junction contained 6 bases not matched to a gene. The CDR3 is 14 residues long. The CDR3 coding sequence is TGTGCCAGCAGCCCGGACAGGGCTCAAGATACGCAGTATTTT. This translates into CASSPDRAQDTQYF.

J is TRBJ1-1 and V is TRBV27, with 7 positions matching TRBD1. Germline V gene lookup returns CDR1 MNHEY and CDR2 SMNVEV (reference sequence). V shed 4 bases, J shed 2 bases, and the junction held 4 bases outside the gene matches. The CDR3 has 14 amino acids. The DNA for the CDR3 is TGTGCCAGCAGTTCCGACAGGGCTAACACTGAAGCTTTCTTT. It codes for CASSSDRANTEAFF.

The chain links TRBV4-2 to TRBJ2-1, with a tentative D call TRBD2 (5 bases). The CDR3 runs 14 residues. Trimming took 1 base from V and 4 from J, leaving 8 bases between them. Looked up from germline, CDR1 is LGHNA and CDR2 is YNFKEQ. The CDR3 coding sequence is TGTGCCAGCAGCCAAGCGGGAATTTACAATGAGCAGTTCTTC. This gives the protein CASSQAGIYNEQFF.

The chain recombines TRBV2 with TRBJ2-1, with 12 bases fitting TRBD1. The CDR3 loop spans 15 amino acids. The V segment lost 5 bases and the J segment 8 bases; nucleotides outside the gene matches: 7. Germline-derived CDR1 and CDR2 are SNHLY and FYNNEI. The CDR3 DNA follows: TGTGCCAGCAGTCGGGACAGGGGGCCAGTTTATGAGCAGTTCTTC. Protein sequence: CASSRDRGPVYEQFF.

V usage is TRBV7-9 and J usage is TRBJ2-7, with D maybe TRBD2 (6 bases). This CDR3 spans 13 amino acids. CDR1 and CDR2 from the germline V gene are SEHNR and FQNEAQ (reference sequence). The ends were cut back, 5 bases at V and 6 bases at J, with 14 bases in the middle. CDR3: CASSQHVGGEQYF. In DNA, the CDR3 is TGTGCCAGCAGCCAACACGTGGGGGGCGAGCAGTACTTC.

The gene calls are TRBV5-1 and TRBJ2-7; TRBD1 matches 10 bases. This CDR3 has 15 amino acids. The J segment lost 6 bases and the V segment lost 4 bases, leaving 10 bases of the junction unmatched. CDR1 and CDR2 (germline): SGHRS, YFSETQ. The CDR3 DNA follows: TGCGCCAGCAGCATTAGGACAGGGGGATTACGCGAGCAGTACTTC. Its protein product is CASSIRTGGLREQYF.

The J gene is TRBJ1-6, the V gene TRBV2; 8 nucleotides align to TRBD1. With V trimmed by 5 bases and J by 5 bases, 11 bases remained unmatched. The V gene's germline CDR1 is SNHLY and CDR2 FYNNEI. The CDR3 covers 17 residues. The CDR3 is CASSFVLTGVDNSPLHF. For the CDR3, the DNA is TGTGCCAGCAGTTTTGTCCTGACAGGGGTTGATAATTCACCCCTCCACTTT.

The gene calls are TRBV5-1 and TRBJ1-2; no reliable D call. Per germline, CDR1 SGHRS and CDR2 YFSETQ. There are 13 residues in the CDR3. Trimming took off 0 bases at V and 1 base at J, with 4 bases between the two ends. The CDR3 bases are TGCGCCAGCAGCTTGGTTTTTAACTATGGCTACACCTTC. This sequence encodes CASSLVFNYGYTF.

This chain joins TRBV2 and TRBJ1-1, with 12 bases lining up with TRBD1. CDR1 and CDR2 (germline): SNHLY, FYNNEI. The V and J ends lost 6 bases and 6 bases, in that order; junction bases with no gene match: 2. The CDR3 length is 13 residues. The CDR3 here is CASRGQGAPEAFF. The CDR3 DNA reads TGTGCCAGCAGGGGACAGGGGGCTCCTGAAGCTTTCTTT.

For this clone: Other DNA sequences in the sample encode the same CDR3. The V gene is TRBV27, the J gene TRBJ1-1; D uncertain. This CDR3 is 13 amino acids long. The germline CDR1 and CDR2 sequences are MNHEY and SMNVEV (reference sequence). V was trimmed by 0 bases and J by 5 bases, leaving 7 bases between them. The CDR3 sequence is CASSLSWRTEAFF. Here the CDR3 DNA reads TGTGCCAGCAGTTTATCTTGGCGAACTGAAGCTTTCTTT.

This chain uses TRBV14 with TRBJ2-2; 7 bases match TRBD2. Germline CDR1 is SGHDN and CDR2 is FVKESK. V shed 1 base, J shed 7 bases, and the junction held 6 bases outside the gene matches. CDR3 size: 15 residues. CDR3 sequence (DNA): TGTGCCAGCAGCCAAGTTGCGGGAGCGGTCGGGGAGCTGTTTTTT. Translated, it gives CASSQVAGAVGELFF.

This rearrangement joins TRBV6-5 to TRBJ2-1; D remains ambiguous. Trimming left V 1 base short and J 10 bases short, with 11 bases between. The CDR3 totals 13 residues. In germline, CDR1 is MNHEY, CDR2 SVGAGI. CDR3: CASSYLSRWEQFF. The DNA for the CDR3 is TGTGCCAGCAGTTACTTAAGCCGGTGGGAGCAGTTCTTC.

Worth noting for this clone: Germline and junction disagree at one end, which may indicate a read error. The chain has TRBV6-1 and TRBJ2-7; 8 nucleotides line up with TRBD2. There are 14 residues in the CDR3. From germline, CDR1 is MNHNS and CDR2 SASEGT. CDR3 in amino acids: CASSERRSSGNQSF. The CDR3 nucleotides read TGTGCCAGCAGTGAAAGGAGGAGTAGCGGGAACCAGAGCTTC.

This clone showed up just a few times. This chain uses TRBV6-4 with TRBJ1-1; 10 bases match TRBD1. The CDR3 contains 16 residues. In germline, CDR1 is MRHNA, CDR2 SNTAGT. J gave up 5 bases and V 1 base, and 7 bases lay outside the gene matches. The CDR3 DNA follows: TGTGCCAGCAGTGACTTAAATGGGACAGGGGAAACTGAAGCTTTCTTT. This translates into CASSDLNGTGETEAFF.

The chain recombines TRBV28 with TRBJ2-7; D gene ambiguous. Germline CDR1 is MDHEN and CDR2 is SYDVKM. Deletions cut 2 bases from V and 2 bases from J, with 7 bases between. This CDR3 comprises 13 residues. The CDR3 loop is CASSLSDPYEQYF. The DNA of the CDR3 is TGTGCCAGCAGTTTAAGCGACCCCTACGAGCAGTACTTC.

The CDR3 DNA sequence: TGTGCCAGCAGTTTCTCCGGGACAGGGGCTGAGCAGTACTTC. As protein: CASSFSGTGAEQYF. This chain uses TRBV28 with TRBJ2-7, with TRBD1 matching 10 bases. The V gene end was trimmed by 3 bases and the J gene end by 7 bases; junction bases not matched to a gene: 6. Germline V CDR1 and CDR2: MDHEN, SYDVKM. The CDR3 is 14 amino acids.

The J gene is TRBJ2-1, the V gene TRBV6-4, with a tentative D call TRBD2 (5 bases). Trimming stripped 0 bases from V and 3 bases from J, with 9 bases between. The CDR3 runs 15 residues. Per germline, CDR1 MRHNA and CDR2 SNTAGT. The CDR3 is CASSDSGGFYNEQFF. The CDR3 DNA follows: TGTGCCAGCAGTGACTCTGGCGGGTTCTACAATGAGCAGTTCTTC.

This clone was seen just once. V gene TRBV19 combines with J gene TRBJ1-5; D not certain. CDR1 and CDR2 (germline): LNHDA, SQIVND (reference sequence). V was pared by 2 bases and J by 4 bases, with 15 bases between. There are 16 residues in the CDR3. CDR3 region: CASSIMTPGVNQPQHF. Here the CDR3 DNA reads TGTGCCAGTAGTATAATGACACCCGGGGTGAATCAGCCCCAGCATTTT.

V and J are TRBV9 and TRBJ2-1; 8 nucleotides line up with TRBD2. The V and J ends lost 5 bases and 6 bases, in that order; junction bases with no gene match: 4. Germline CDR1 is SGDLS and CDR2 is YYNGEE. CDR3 size: 13 residues. The DNA of the CDR3 is TGTGCCAGCAGAGCGGGAGCTTCCAATGAGCAGTTCTTC. The encoded protein is CASRAGASNEQFF.

This clone was detected only once. The V call is TRBV6-5, the J call TRBJ1-2; D uncertain. Germline V gene data show CDR1 as MNHEY and CDR2 as SVGAGI. This CDR3 contains 15 residues. Trimming removed 5 bases at V and 0 bases at J, with 13 bases between. CDR3 residues: CASSPGPPANYGYTF. The DNA for the CDR3 is TGTGCCAGCAGTCCTGGACCACCTGCTAACTATGGCTACACCTTC.